The 2 T cell receptor beta chains below were found in one sample sequenced in a study of shared clonotypes between healthy human individuals. Sequencing was performed with immunoSEQ multiplex PCR; in TCRdb, only in-frame clones are kept and a portion is missing. This table holds 1.4 million or so clones, roughly 98.5% found once. Sequenced sample: naive CD4+ T cells sorted from blood. Subset given: CD45RA+ positively selected. The receptors derive from a man aged 25-40 years in good health.

Regarding this clone: Different DNA sequences within this sample yield the same CDR3. The V and J genes are TRBV7-3 and TRBJ1-1; no reliable D call. Trimming shortened V by 0 bases and J by 3 bases, and 5 bases separated the two germline ends. Germline-derived CDR1 and CDR2 are SGHTA and FQGTGA. This CDR3 comprises 13 residues. The DNA of the CDR3 is TGTGCCAGCAGCTTAACTCCCTACACTGAAGCTTTCTTT. Its translation: CASSLTPYTEAFF.

The chain uses TRBV28 and TRBJ2-5; D is ambiguous. V lost 6 bases and J lost 5, with 7 bases in between. This CDR3 region has 11 residues. The germline CDR1 and CDR2 sequences are MDHEN and SYDVKM. The CDR3 loop is CASSAKETQYF. The CDR3 bases are TGTGCCAGCAGCGCGAAGGAGACCCAGTACTTC.